Listed below are T cell receptor beta chains from one sample, sequenced in a study of blood T cell repertoires in COVID-19. Measured with immunoSEQ multiplex PCR; TCRdb has only the in-frame clones, and not every one. The sample consists of 70,000 to 90,000 clones, approximately 86% of them appearing once. The sequencing input was peripheral blood. The receptors originated from a man of 80 years or more with COVID-19, enrolled during active disease. Each CDR3 is given with its conserved first and last residue. Each record gives: D gene, J gene, V gene, clone size, CDR3 protein, CDR3 DNA. A D gene is named only where the DNA matches it firmly. Size values are once, few and many counts, or a class for expanded clones, and some rows have none.

TRBD2	TRBJ2-5	TRBV9	NA	CASSPGLAGGSGIGETQYF	TGTGCCAGCAGCCCGGGACTAGCGGGGGGATCTGGAATTGGAGAGACCCAGTACTTC
NA	TRBJ1-6	TRBV5-1	NA	CASSRRGGIPRASPLHF	TGCGCCAGCAGTCGCCGGGGAGGAATCCCCAGGGCTTCACCCCTCCACTTT
NA	TRBJ1-2	TRBV12-3/TRBV12-4	NA	CASSTGRYGYTF	TGTGCCAGCAGTACAGGGCGCTATGGCTACACCTTC
TRBD1	TRBJ1-1	TRBV5-1	once	CASSLGTGNTEAFF	TGCGCCAGCAGCTTGGGGACAGGGAACACTGAAGCTTTCTTT
NA	TRBJ1-6	TRBV11-3	NA	CASSPRSSYNSPLHF	TGTGCCAGCAGCCCCCGGAGCTCCTATAATTCACCCCTCCACTTT
TRBD1	TRBJ1-2	TRBV6-5	NA	CASTSFQGGDGYTF	TGTGCCAGCACGTCCTTCCAGGGGGGAGATGGCTACACCTTC
TRBD1	TRBJ1-6	TRBV6-1	once	CASSDPGQGVFSYNSPLHF	TGTGCCAGCAGTGACCCGGGACAGGGGGTATTTTCCTATAATTCACCCCTCCACTTT
NA	TRBJ2-1	TRBV18	NA	CASSPGPGENEQFF	TGTGCCAGCTCACCCGGGCCAGGGGAAAATGAGCAGTTCTTC
NA	TRBJ1-1	TRBV3-1/TRBV3-2	few	CASSQEIQSVAFF	TGTGCCAGCAGCCAAGAGATCCAATCGGTTGCTTTCTTT
NA	TRBJ2-2	TRBV19	NA	CASSIVDSNTGELFF	TGTGCCAGTAGTATAGTAGACAGCAACACCGGGGAGCTGTTTTTT
TRBD1	TRBJ1-6	TRBV12-3/TRBV12-4	NA	CASSPQQGSPLHF	TGTGCCAGCAGTCCCCAACAGGGGTCACCCCTCCACTTT
TRBD1	TRBJ1-4	TRBV15	NA	CATSRDPRQGREKLFF	TGTGCCACCAGCAGAGATCCCAGACAGGGAAGAGAAAAACTGTTTTTT
NA	TRBJ1-5	TRBV3-1/TRBV3-2	NA	CASSPSTGLNQPQHF	TGTGCCAGCAGCCCCTCGACAGGCCTCAATCAGCCCCAGCATTTT
TRBD2	TRBJ2-2	TRBV10-1	NA	CASSDGLAAGELFF	TGCGCCAGCAGTGATGGGCTAGCGGCCGGGGAGCTGTTTTTT
TRBD1	TRBJ1-1	TRBV6-5	NA	CASGGTGGNTEAFF	TGTGCCAGCGGCGGGACAGGGGGAAACACTGAAGCTTTCTTT
TRBD1	TRBJ1-5	TRBV7-2	NA	CASSLVGTGGGNQPQHF	TGTGCCAGCAGCTTAGTTGGGACAGGGGGAGGAAATCAGCCCCAGCATTTT
NA	TRBJ1-1	TRBV18	NA	CASSPPRQVAEAFF	TGTGCCAGCTCACCACCCCGACAGGTTGCTGAAGCTTTCTTT
TRBD2	TRBJ2-5	TRBV7-9	NA	CASSLAGGAKTQYF	TGTGCCAGCAGCCTCGCGGGGGGGGCCAAGACCCAGTACTTC
NA	TRBJ1-4	TRBV12-5	NA	CASGQGVNEKLFF	TGTGCTAGTGGACAGGGCGTTAATGAAAAACTGTTTTTT
NA	TRBJ1-6	TRBV4-2	few	CASSPVGGQRNSPLHF	TGTGCCAGCAGCCCAGTCGGGGGGCAGAGGAATTCACCCCTCCACTTT
NA	TRBJ1-2	TRBV29-1	NA	CSVEQQVGYGYTF	TGCAGCGTTGAACAACAGGTTGGCTATGGCTACACCTTC
TRBD1	TRBJ2-7	TRBV24-1	NA	CATSDLHRDRGYEQYF	TGTGCCACCAGTGATTTGCACCGGGACAGGGGCTACGAGCAGTACTTC
TRBD1	TRBJ1-6	TRBV27	NA	CASNDRGNSPLHF	TGTGCCAGCAACGACAGGGGAAATTCACCCCTCCACTTT